This T cell receptor (beta chain) was sequenced in a study of T cell responses to AZD1222 COVID-19 vaccine. Study-wide points: Spike-specific TCR breadth and depth went up after people got two AZD1222 doses. Baseline antibody screening turned up just 6 or 7 seropositive AZD1222 recipients.

Some clones are missing from TCRdb's copy, which holds only in-frame ones; the method was immunoSEQ multiplex PCR. The sample holds more than 95,000 clones; over 75% are singletons and the top ten take about 4%. Worth noting for this clone: Its antigen is as yet unknown.

The V segment lost 2 bases and the J segment 6 bases; nucleotides outside the gene matches: 8. The germline CDR1 and CDR2 sequences are SGHRS and YFSETQ. CDR3 length equals 15 residues. The specimen was peripheral blood, collected on day 0 of MenACWY control vaccination. This chain uses TRBV5-1 with TRBJ1-5, with 7 positions matching TRBD1. This receptor was obtained from an adult in good health. CDR3 DNA: TGCGCCAGCAGCTTTGGCACAGGGGCTTTTCAGCCCCAGCATTTT. Its protein product is CASSFGTGAFQPQHF.